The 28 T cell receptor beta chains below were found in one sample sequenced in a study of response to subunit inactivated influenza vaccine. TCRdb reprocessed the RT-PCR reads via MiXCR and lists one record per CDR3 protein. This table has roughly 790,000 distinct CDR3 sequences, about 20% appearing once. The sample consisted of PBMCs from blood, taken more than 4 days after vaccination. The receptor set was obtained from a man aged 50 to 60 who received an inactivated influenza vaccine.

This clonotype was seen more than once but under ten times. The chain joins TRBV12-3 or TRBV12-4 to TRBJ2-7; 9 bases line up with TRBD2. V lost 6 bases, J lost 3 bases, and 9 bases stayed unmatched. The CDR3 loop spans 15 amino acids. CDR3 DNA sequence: TGTGCCAGCAGGGTGCGGGGGGGAGGAGGCTACGAGCAGTACTTC. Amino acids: CASRVRGGGGYEQYF.

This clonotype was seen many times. In DNA, the CDR3 is TGCAGTGCTAGTGGGGTGAGCTCCTACAATGAGCAGTTCTTC. Residues: CSASGVSSYNEQFF. The V gene is TRBV20-1, the J gene TRBJ2-1, with D unclear. Germline V lookup: CDR1 DFQATT, CDR2 SNEGSKA (reference sequence). The CDR3 is 14 residues long. V lost 3 bases to trimming and J lost 0 bases, with 9 bases between them.

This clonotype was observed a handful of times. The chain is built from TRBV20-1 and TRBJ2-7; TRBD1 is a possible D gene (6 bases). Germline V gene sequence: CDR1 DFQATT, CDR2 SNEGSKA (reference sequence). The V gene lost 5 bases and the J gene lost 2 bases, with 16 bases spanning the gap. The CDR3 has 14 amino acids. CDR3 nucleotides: TGCAGTGCTTTTAATAAACAGGGAACCTACGAGCAGTACTTC. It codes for CSAFNKQGTYEQYF.

CDR3 amino acids: CATSRVPGRVNYEQYF. For the CDR3, the DNA is TGTGCCACCAGCAGAGTACCGGGACGGGTAAACTACGAGCAGTACTTC. The rearrangement links TRBV15 to TRBJ2-7, with D perhaps being TRBD1 or TRBD2 (5 bases each). Germline V CDR1 and CDR2: LNHNV, YYDKDF (reference sequence). The CDR3 covers 16 residues. Trimming stripped 1 base from V and 3 bases from J, with 16 bases between.

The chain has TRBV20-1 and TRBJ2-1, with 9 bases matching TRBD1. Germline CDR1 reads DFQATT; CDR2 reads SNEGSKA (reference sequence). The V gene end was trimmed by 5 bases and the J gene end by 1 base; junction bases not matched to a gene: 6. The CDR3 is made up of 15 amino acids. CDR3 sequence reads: CSAYLQGASYNEQFF. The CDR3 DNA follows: TGCAGTGCTTACCTACAGGGGGCTTCCTACAATGAGCAGTTCTTC.

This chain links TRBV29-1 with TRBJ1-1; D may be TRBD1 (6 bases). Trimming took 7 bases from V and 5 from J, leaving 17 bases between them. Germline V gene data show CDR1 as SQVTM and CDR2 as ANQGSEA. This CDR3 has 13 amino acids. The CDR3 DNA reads TGCAGCGGGGCGACAGGCGGAAGTACTGAAGCTTTCTTT. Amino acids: CSGATGGSTEAFF.

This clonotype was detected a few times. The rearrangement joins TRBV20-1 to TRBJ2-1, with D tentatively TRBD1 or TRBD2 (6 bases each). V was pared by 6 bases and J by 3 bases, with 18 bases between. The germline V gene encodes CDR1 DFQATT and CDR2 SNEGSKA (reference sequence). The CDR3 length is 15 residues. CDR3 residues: CSARGGTSLYNEQFF. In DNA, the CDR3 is TGCAGTGCCCGAGGGGGGACAAGTCTCTACAATGAGCAGTTCTTC.

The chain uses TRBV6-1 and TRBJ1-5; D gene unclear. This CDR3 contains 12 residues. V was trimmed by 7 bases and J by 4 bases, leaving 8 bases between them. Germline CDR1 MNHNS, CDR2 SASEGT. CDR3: CASMRLNQPQHF. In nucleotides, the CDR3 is TGTGCCAGCATGAGGCTGAATCAGCCCCAGCATTTT.

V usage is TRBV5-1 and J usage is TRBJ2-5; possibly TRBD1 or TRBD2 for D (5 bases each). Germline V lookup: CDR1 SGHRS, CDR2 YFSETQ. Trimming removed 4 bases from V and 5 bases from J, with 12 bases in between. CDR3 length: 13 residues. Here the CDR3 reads CASSRAWGETQYF. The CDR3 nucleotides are TGCGCCAGCAGCCGAGCCTGGGGGGAGACCCAGTACTTC.

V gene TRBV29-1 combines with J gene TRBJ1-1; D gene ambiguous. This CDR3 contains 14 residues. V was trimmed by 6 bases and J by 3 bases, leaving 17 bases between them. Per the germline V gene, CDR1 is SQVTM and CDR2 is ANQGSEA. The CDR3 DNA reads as TGCAGCGTGCGGGTTGGGGTTCGTCACACTGAAGCTTTCTTT. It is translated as CSVRVGVRHTEAFF.

CDR3 loop: CSAGQRTFGNEQFF. In nucleotides, the CDR3 is TGCAGCGCAGGGCAGAGGACTTTCGGCAATGAGCAGTTCTTC. The J gene is TRBJ2-1, the V gene TRBV29-1, with D perhaps assigned TRBD1 or TRBD2 (5 bases each). Trimming stripped 7 bases from V and 6 bases from J, with 19 bases between. CDR1 is SQVTM, CDR2 ANQGSEA, per germline. The CDR3 is 14 amino acids.

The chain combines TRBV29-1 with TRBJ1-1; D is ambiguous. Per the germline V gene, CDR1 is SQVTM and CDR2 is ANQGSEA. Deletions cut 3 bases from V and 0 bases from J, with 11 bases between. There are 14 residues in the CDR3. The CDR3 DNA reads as TGCAGCGTTGAGACCTGGACCATGAACACTGAAGCTTTCTTT. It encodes CSVETWTMNTEAFF.

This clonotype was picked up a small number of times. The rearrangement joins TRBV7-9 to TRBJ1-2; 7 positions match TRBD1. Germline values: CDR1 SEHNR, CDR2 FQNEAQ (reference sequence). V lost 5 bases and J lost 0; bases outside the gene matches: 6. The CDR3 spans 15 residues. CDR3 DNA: TGTGCCAGCAGCCGGACAGGACCAACTAACTATGGCTACACCTTC. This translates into CASSRTGPTNYGYTF.

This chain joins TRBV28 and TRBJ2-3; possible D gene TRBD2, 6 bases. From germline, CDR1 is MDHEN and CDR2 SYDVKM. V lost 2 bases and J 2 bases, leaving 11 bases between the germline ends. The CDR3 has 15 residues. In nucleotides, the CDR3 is TGTGCCAGCAGTTTACGGGGGATGATCACAGATACGCAGTATTTT. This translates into CASSLRGMITDTQYF.

Written as DNA, the CDR3 is TGTGCCAGCTCACCGCCGACGGGGGAGGGAGAGACCCAGTACTTC. Residues: CASSPPTGEGETQYF. The J gene is TRBJ2-5, the V gene TRBV18, with 7 bases matching TRBD2. Trimming took 3 bases from V and 4 from J; bases not matched to a gene: 8. Germline V lookup: CDR1 KGHSH, CDR2 LQKENI. This CDR3 contains 15 residues.

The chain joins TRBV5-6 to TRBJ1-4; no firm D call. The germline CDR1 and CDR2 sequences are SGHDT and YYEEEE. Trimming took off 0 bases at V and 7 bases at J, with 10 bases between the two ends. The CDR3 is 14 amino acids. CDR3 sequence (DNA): TGTGCCAGCAGCTTGGCCGAAGGTTTTGAAAAACTGTTTTTT. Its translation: CASSLAEGFEKLFF.

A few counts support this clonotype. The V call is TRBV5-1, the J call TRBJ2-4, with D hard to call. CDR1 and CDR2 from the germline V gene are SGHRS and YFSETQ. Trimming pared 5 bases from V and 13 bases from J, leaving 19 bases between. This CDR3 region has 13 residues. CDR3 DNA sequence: TGCGCCAGCAGTAGGGCTACCGACCCAAGACAGTACTTC. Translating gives CASSRATDPRQYF.

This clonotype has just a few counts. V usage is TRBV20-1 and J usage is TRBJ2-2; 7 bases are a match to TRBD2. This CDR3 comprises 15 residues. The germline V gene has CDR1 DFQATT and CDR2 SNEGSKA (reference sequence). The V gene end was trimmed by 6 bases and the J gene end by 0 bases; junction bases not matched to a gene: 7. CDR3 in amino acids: CSARLRGTNTGELFF. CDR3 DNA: TGCAGTGCCCGTTTGCGGGGGACGAACACCGGGGAGCTGTTTTTT.

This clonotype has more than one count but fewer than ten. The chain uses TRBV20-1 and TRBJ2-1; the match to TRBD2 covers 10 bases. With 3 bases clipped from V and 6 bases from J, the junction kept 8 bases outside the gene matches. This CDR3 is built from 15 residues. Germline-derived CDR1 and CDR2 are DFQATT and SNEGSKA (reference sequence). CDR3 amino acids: CSASPPGLATNEQFF. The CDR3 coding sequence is TGCAGTGCTAGCCCCCCGGGACTAGCGACCAATGAGCAGTTCTTC.

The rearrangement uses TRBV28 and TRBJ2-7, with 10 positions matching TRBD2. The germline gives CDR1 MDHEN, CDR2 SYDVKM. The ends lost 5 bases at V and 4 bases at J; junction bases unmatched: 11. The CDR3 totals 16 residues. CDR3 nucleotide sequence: TGTGCCAGCAGTATCGCCTCTAGCGGGAGAAGGTACGAGCAGTACTTC. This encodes CASSIASSGRRYEQYF.

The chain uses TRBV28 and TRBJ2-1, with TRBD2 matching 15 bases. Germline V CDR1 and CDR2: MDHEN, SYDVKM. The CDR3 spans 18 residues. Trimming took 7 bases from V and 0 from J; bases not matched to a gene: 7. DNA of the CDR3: TGTGCCAGCACGCCCGGGACTAGCGGGAGGAGCTCCTACAATGAGCAGTTCTTC. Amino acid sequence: CASTPGTSGRSSYNEQFF.

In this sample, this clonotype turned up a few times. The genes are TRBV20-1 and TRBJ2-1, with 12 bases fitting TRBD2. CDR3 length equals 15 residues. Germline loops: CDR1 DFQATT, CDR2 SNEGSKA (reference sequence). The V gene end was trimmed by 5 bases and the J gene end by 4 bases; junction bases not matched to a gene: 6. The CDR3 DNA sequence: TGCAGTGCTCCGCCCGGGACTAGCGGGTACAATGAGCAGTTCTTC. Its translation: CSAPPGTSGYNEQFF.

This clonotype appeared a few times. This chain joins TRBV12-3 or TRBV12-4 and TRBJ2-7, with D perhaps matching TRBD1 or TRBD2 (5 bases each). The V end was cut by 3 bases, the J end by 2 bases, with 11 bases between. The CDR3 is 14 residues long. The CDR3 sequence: CASSFTGTAYEQYF. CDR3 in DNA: TGTGCCAGCAGTTTTACCGGGACCGCCTACGAGCAGTACTTC.

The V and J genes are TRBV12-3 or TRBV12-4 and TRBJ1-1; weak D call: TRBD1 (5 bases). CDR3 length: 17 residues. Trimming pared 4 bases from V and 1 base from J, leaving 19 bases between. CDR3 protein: CASSSPWGGIRNTEAFF. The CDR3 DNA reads TGTGCCAGCAGTTCCCCGTGGGGGGGAATTCGGAACACTGAAGCTTTCTTT.

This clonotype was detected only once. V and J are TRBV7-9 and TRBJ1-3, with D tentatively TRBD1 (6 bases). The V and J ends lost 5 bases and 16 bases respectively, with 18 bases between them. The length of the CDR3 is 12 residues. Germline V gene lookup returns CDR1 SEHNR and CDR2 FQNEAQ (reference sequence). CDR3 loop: CASSEGERDMYF. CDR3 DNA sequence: TGTGCCAGCAGCGAGGGAGAGCGGGACATGTATTTT.

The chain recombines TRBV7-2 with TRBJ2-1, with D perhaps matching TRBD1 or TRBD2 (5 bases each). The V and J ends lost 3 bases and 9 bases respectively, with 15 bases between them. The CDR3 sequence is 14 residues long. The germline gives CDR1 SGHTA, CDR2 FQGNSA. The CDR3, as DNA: TGTGCCAGCAGCTTCCGGGACGTACCGCCTGAGCAGTTCTTC. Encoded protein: CASSFRDVPPEQFF.

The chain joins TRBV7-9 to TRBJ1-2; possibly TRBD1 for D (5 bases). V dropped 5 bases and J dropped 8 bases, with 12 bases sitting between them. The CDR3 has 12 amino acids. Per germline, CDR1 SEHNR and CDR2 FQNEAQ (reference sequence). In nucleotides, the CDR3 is TGTGCCAGCAGCAGGCAGGGCCGAGGCTACACCTTC. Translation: CASSRQGRGYTF.

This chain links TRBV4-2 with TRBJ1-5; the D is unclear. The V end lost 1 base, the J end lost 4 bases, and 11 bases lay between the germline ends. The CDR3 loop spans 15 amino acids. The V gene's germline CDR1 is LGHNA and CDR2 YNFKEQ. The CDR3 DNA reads TGTGCCAGCAGCCAAGTCGATAATTGGAATCAGCCCCAGCATTTT. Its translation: CASSQVDNWNQPQHF.